This entry lists 19 T cell receptor beta chains sequenced from one sample in a study of cytomegalovirus exposure and HLA in healthy donors. Vbeta (60) and Jbeta (13) primers were used in the PCR. Clones were sequenced by immunoSEQ multiplex PCR, and TCRdb holds only the in-frame ones, with some missing. The table shows 80,000 to 100,000 clones, with approximately 85% occurring only once. Sequencing input: PBMCs. These receptors were collected from a man aged 40-49 years in good health and CMV-seropositive.

Concerning this clone itself: The junction differs from germline at one of its ends, possibly a read error. The chain is built from TRBV6-4 and TRBJ2-7, with 15 bases aligning to TRBD2. This CDR3 has 19 amino acids. Germline V gene sequence: CDR1 MRHNA, CDR2 SNTAGT. CDR3 bases: TGTGCCAGCAGTGACTCCGGGACTAGCGGGAGGCCCTTACTCTACGAGCGGTACTTC. Protein: CASSDSGTSGRPLLYERYF.

This clone was counted once. The gene calls are TRBV30 and TRBJ1-1; D uncertain. Germline CDR1 is GTSNPN and CDR2 is SVGIG (reference sequence). There are 12 residues in the CDR3. The ends were cut back, 4 bases at V and 6 bases at J, with 12 bases in the middle. CDR3 in amino acids: CAWNSLPPEAFF. CDR3 DNA sequence: TGTGCCTGGAACAGCCTCCCCCCTGAAGCTTTCTTT.

V is TRBV10-3 and J is TRBJ1-2, with 7 bases that match TRBD1. The CDR3 totals 12 residues. Trimming took 4 bases from V and 7 from J; bases not matched to a gene: 3. In germline, CDR1 is ENHRY, CDR2 SYGVKD. The CDR3 spells CAISGQGGGYTF. The CDR3 DNA reads as TGTGCCATCAGTGGACAGGGTGGTGGCTACACCTTC.

The V call is TRBV4-1, the J call TRBJ2-4, with D perhaps matching TRBD1 (6 bases). Trimming took 3 bases from V and 8 from J, leaving 14 bases between them. The germline gives CDR1 MGHRA, CDR2 YSYEKL. There are 14 residues in the CDR3. The CDR3 here is CASSQRQVRDIQYF. The CDR3 coding sequence is TGCGCCAGCAGCCAGAGACAGGTTAGGGACATTCAGTACTTC.

On this clone itself: The junction does not match germline at one end; this may be a read error. The V and J genes are TRBV18 and TRBJ2-6, with D possibly TRBD1 on 5 matching bases. The CDR3 is 14 residues long. The germline V gene has CDR1 KGHSH and CDR2 LQKENI. The CDR3 nucleotides are TGTGCCAGCTCACCTGTCTCTGGGGCCAACGGCCTGACTTTC. Amino acid sequence: CASSPVSGANGLTF.

The V call is TRBV18, the J call TRBJ1-4; 9 bases are a match to TRBD1. J was trimmed by 3 bases and V by 3 bases; bases with no gene match: 5. Germline CDR1 and CDR2: KGHSH and LQKENI. The CDR3 has 16 residues. This CDR3 is CASSPIQGAANEKLFF. The CDR3 DNA sequence: TGTGCCAGCTCACCTATACAGGGGGCGGCTAATGAAAAACTGTTTTTT.

The gene calls are TRBV12-5 and TRBJ2-5; TRBD2 is a possible D gene (6 bases). Germline CDR1 and CDR2: LGHNT and FRNRAP. V dropped 3 bases and J dropped 0 bases, with 14 bases sitting between them. The CDR3 spans 16 residues. Here the CDR3 DNA reads TGTGCTAGTGGTTTTGGGGCTAGCGCTTACCAAGAGACCCAGTACTTC. This translates into CASGFGASAYQETQYF.

V gene TRBV6-5 combines with J gene TRBJ1-3; D perhaps matches TRBD1 (5 bases). In germline, CDR1 is MNHEY, CDR2 SVGAGI. V lost 11 bases to trimming and J lost 0 bases, with 8 bases between them. The CDR3 is 12 amino acids. DNA of the CDR3: TGTGCCGGTCAGGGCTCTGGAAACACCATATATTTT. Translated: CAGQGSGNTIYF.

V gene TRBV27 combines with J gene TRBJ2-7; TRBD1 is a possible D gene (5 bases). Trimming took off 6 bases at V and 6 bases at J, with 12 bases between the two ends. Germline lookup yields CDR1 MNHEY and CDR2 SMNVEV (reference sequence). CDR3 length: 12 residues. The CDR3 nucleotides are TGTGCCAGCAGCCACAGGAGAGGCGAGCAGTACTTC. Its translation: CASSHRRGEQYF.

The chain employs TRBV28 and TRBJ1-1; 7 bases agree with TRBD1. V lost 4 bases, J lost 4 bases, and 12 bases stayed unmatched. This CDR3 has 16 residues. The germline V gene encodes CDR1 MDHEN and CDR2 SYDVKM. CDR3 DNA sequence: TGTGCCAGCAGTTCGACAGGGTTAGGGCCGTTCACTGAAGCTTTCTTT. Translation gives CASSSTGLGPFTEAFF.

Details on this clone: Other DNA sequences of this sample code for an identical CDR3. The rearrangement uses TRBV5-1 and TRBJ2-5; maybe TRBD1 (5 bases). Germline V gene sequence: CDR1 SGHRS, CDR2 YFSETQ. CDR3 length: 14 residues. Deletions cut 0 bases from V and 1 base from J, with 7 bases between. As DNA, the CDR3 is TGCGCCAGCAGCTTGGGACAGCTCCAAGAGACCCAGTACTTC. Translating gives CASSLGQLQETQYF. The variable domain in full, completed from reference TRBV5-1 and TRBJ2-5, reads KAGVTQTPRYLIKTRGQQVTLSCSPISGHRSVSWYQQTPGQGLQFLFEYFSETQRNKGNFPGRFSGRQFSNSRSEMNVSTLELGDSALYLCASSLGQLQETQYFGPGTRLLVL.

A remark on this clone: This same CDR3 is encoded by further DNA sequences in the sample. The gene calls are TRBV19 and TRBJ2-1; 13 bases match TRBD2. The CDR3 is made up of 14 amino acids. Germline V gene data show CDR1 as LNHDA and CDR2 as SQIVND (reference sequence). Trimming cost V 9 bases and J 9 bases; bases outside gene matches: 8. CDR3 sequence: CASGGTSGIGEQFF. The CDR3 coding sequence is TGTGCCAGCGGGGGGACTAGCGGGATAGGTGAGCAGTTCTTC.

This rearrangement joins TRBV25-1 to TRBJ2-1; TRBD2 matches 10 bases. Germline V gene lookup returns CDR1 MGHDK and CDR2 SYGVNS. Germline trimming cut 3 bases from V and 5 bases from J; bases unmatched to any gene: 10. CDR3 length equals 17 residues. This chain's CDR3 is CASSDLMRSGRDNEQFF. In DNA form, the CDR3 reads TGTGCCAGCAGTGACCTCATGAGGAGCGGGAGGGACAATGAGCAGTTCTTC.

The chain joins TRBV2 to TRBJ2-1; 8 nucleotides align to TRBD2. Per germline, CDR1 SNHLY and CDR2 FYNNEI. The CDR3 is 13 amino acids. With 6 bases clipped from V and 7 bases from J, the junction kept 5 bases outside the gene matches. CDR3 bases: TGTGCCAGCAGCCGGGAGCGGGAGAATGAGCAGTTCTTC. As protein: CASSRERENEQFF. The full variable domain, with the rest looked up from reference TRBV2 and TRBJ2-1, is EPEVTQTPSHQVTQMGQEVILRCVPISNHLYFYWYRQILGQKVEFLVSFYNNEISEKSEIFDDQFSVERPDGSNFTLKIRSTKLEDSAMYFCASSRERENEQFFGPGTRLTVL.

The rearrangement uses TRBV28 and TRBJ1-5; D unclear. Trimming removed 10 bases at V and 3 bases at J, with 16 bases between. The length of the CDR3 is 14 residues. Germline loops: CDR1 MDHEN, CDR2 SYDVKM. This CDR3 reads CATKGSPYNQPQHF. CDR3 nucleotide sequence: TGTGCCACAAAAGGGAGTCCGTACAATCAGCCCCAGCATTTT.

V usage is TRBV5-1 and J usage is TRBJ2-3; 10 nucleotides line up with TRBD2. Germline V gives CDR1 SGHRS, CDR2 YFSETQ. This CDR3 has 14 amino acids. V was pared by 3 bases and J by 7 bases, with 5 bases of the junction left unmatched. For the CDR3, the DNA is TGCGCCAGCAGCTCTAGCGGGGGAGTTAATACGCAGTATTTT. This sequence encodes CASSSSGGVNTQYF.

CDR3 bases: TGTGCCAGTAGTGACCTGGGACAGCAAGGCGACGAGCAGTACTTC. It codes for CASSDLGQQGDEQYF. This chain uses TRBV19 with TRBJ2-7, with 7 positions matching TRBD1. The trim removed 5 bases at V and 5 bases at J, leaving 12 bases unmatched. Germline loops: CDR1 LNHDA, CDR2 SQIVND (reference sequence). CDR3 length: 15 residues.

The chain links TRBV5-1 to TRBJ2-1; D is uncertain. This CDR3 region has 16 residues. Deletions cut 0 bases from V and 0 bases from J, with 10 bases between. CDR1 is SGHRS, CDR2 YFSETQ, per germline. The CDR3 DNA is TGCGCCAGCAGCTTGGGTGGTCCTAGCTCCTACAATGAGCAGTTCTTC. This gives the protein CASSLGGPSSYNEQFF.

Notes on this clone: This same CDR3 is encoded by further DNA sequences in the sample. This chain joins TRBV19 and TRBJ1-5; D might be TRBD1 (6 bases). CDR1 and CDR2 (germline): LNHDA, SQIVND (reference sequence). The CDR3 runs 15 residues. The V end was cut by 3 bases, the J end by 1 base, with 10 bases between. The CDR3 here is CASSIQGTSNQPQHF. In nucleotides, the CDR3 is TGTGCCAGTAGTATCCAGGGGACGAGCAATCAGCCCCAGCATTTT.